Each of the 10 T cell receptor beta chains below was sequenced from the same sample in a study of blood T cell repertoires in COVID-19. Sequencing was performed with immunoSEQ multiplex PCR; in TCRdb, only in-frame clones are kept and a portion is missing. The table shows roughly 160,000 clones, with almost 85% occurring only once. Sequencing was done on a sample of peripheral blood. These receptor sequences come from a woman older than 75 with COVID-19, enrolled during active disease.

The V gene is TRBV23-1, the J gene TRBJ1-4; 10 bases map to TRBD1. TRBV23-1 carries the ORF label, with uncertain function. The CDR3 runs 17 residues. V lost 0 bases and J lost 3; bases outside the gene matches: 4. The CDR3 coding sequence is TGCGCCAGCAGTCAATCGGACAGGGGGAAATCTAATGAAAAACTGTTTTTT. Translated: CASSQSDRGKSNEKLFF.

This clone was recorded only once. This CDR3 reads CASSVAGARTAVPDTQYF. For the CDR3, the DNA is TGTGCCAGCAGCGTAGCAGGGGCGCGAACTGCGGTCCCAGATACGCAGTATTTT. The rearrangement uses TRBV9 and TRBJ2-3, with D possibly matching TRBD1 (6 bases). Trimming stripped 0 bases from V and 4 bases from J, with 21 bases between. The germline V gene encodes CDR1 SGDLS and CDR2 YYNGEE. CDR3 length equals 18 residues.

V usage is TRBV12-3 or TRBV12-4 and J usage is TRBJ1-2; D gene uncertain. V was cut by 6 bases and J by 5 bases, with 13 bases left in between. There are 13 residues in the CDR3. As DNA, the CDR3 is TGTGCCAGCAGCTCCGGGGAGGGATATGGCTACACCTTC. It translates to CASSSGEGYGYTF.

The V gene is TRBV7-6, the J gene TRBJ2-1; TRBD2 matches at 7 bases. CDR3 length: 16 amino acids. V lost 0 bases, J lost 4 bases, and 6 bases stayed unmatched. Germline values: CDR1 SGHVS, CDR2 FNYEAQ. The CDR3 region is CASSLAGRELYNEQFF. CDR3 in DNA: TGTGCCAGCAGCTTAGCGGGGCGGGAGCTGTACAATGAGCAGTTCTTC.

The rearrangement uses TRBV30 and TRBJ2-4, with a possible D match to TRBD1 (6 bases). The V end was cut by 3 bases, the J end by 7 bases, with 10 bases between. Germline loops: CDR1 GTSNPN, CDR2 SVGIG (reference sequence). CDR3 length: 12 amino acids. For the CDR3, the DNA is TGTGCCTGGAGGGGGACACCCAACATTCAGTACTTC. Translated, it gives CAWRGTPNIQYF.

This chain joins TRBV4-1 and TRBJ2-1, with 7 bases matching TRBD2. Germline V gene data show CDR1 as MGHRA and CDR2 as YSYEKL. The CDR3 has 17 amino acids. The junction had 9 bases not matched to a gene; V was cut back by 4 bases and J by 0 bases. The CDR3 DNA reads TGCGCCAGCAGCCTTTCAGGAGCGGGATCCTCCTACAATGAGCAGTTCTTC. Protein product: CASSLSGAGSSYNEQFF.

CDR3 in DNA: TGTGCCAGCAGTTTATTTGGACTAGCGGGAGCGGATACGCAGTATTTT. This encodes CASSLFGLAGADTQYF. V gene TRBV28 combines with J gene TRBJ2-3, with 13 positions matching TRBD2. J was trimmed by 6 bases and V by 1 base; bases with no gene match: 4. Germline V gene sequence: CDR1 MDHEN, CDR2 SYDVKM. This CDR3 is 16 amino acids long.

CDR3 in amino acids: CASSFVGRTFSNQPQHF. CDR3 DNA sequence: TGTGCCAGCAGCTTCGTGGGCCGGACATTTAGCAATCAGCCCCAGCATTTT. The chain recombines TRBV12-1 with TRBJ1-5; the table names TRBD1, a call not compared with the DNA. TRBV12-1 counts as a pseudogene. The CDR3 spans 17 residues.

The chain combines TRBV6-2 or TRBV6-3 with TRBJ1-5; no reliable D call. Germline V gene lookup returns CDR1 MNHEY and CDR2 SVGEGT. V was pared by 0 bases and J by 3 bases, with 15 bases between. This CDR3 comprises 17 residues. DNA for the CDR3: TGTGCCAGCAGTTACTCGATGGCGGGTGGGAACAATCAGCCCCAGCATTTT. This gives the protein CASSYSMAGGNNQPQHF.

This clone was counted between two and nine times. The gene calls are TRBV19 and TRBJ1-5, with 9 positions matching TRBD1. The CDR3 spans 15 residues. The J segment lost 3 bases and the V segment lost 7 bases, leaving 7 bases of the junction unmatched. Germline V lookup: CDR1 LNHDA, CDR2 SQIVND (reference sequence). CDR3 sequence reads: CASNVWDRDNQPQHF. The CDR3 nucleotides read TGTGCCAGTAATGTGTGGGACAGGGACAATCAGCCCCAGCATTTT.